What follows are 15 T cell receptor beta chains derived from one specimen sequenced in a study of blood T cell repertoires in COVID-19. TCRdb's table, derived via immunoSEQ multiplex PCR, lists solely in-frame clones and lacks some. Here the sample spans about 250,000 clones, 89% being singletons. What was sequenced was peripheral blood. Receptors originate from a woman in her 40s who had recovered from COVID-19.

This chain joins TRBV3-1 (or the pseudogene TRBV3-2) and TRBJ1-2, with 7 bases that match TRBD1. Germline CDR1 reads LGHDT; CDR2 reads YNNKEL (reference sequence). J was trimmed by 13 bases and V by 1 base; bases with no gene match: 9. The CDR3 is 13 amino acids. This CDR3 is CASSQGSWTGRTF. For the CDR3, the DNA is TGTGCCAGCAGCCAAGGGTCCTGGACAGGCCGCACCTTC.

The rearrangement joins TRBV2 to TRBJ2-1, with D possibly matching TRBD1 (6 bases). The CDR3 sequence is 11 residues long. Trimming pared 9 bases from V and 9 bases from J, leaving 12 bases between. Germline CDR1 and CDR2: SNHLY and FYNNEI. CDR3 nucleotides: TGTGCCAGGAAACTAGGGGGTGAGCAGTTCTTC. Translating gives CARKLGGEQFF.

Details on this clone: The identical CDR3 is also encoded by other nucleotide sequences in the sample. The chain combines TRBV19 with TRBJ2-3; possibly TRBD2 for D (5 bases). The CDR3 length is 14 residues. Trimming cost V 0 bases and J 6 bases, with 10 bases left between them. CDR1 is LNHDA, CDR2 SQIVND, per germline (reference sequence). CDR3: CASSIEPRGDTQYF. In DNA, the CDR3 is TGTGCCAGTAGTATAGAACCTAGAGGGGATACGCAGTATTTT.

This chain uses TRBV4-1 with TRBJ2-1, with 12 bases that match TRBD2. Germline V lookup: CDR1 MGHRA, CDR2 YSYEKL. The CDR3 is made up of 19 amino acids. V lost 0 bases and J lost 0; bases outside the gene matches: 6. The DNA for the CDR3 is TGCGCCAGCAGCCAAGATCTGGCTAGCGGGAGGGCCTCCTACAATGAGCAGTTCTTC. It specifies CASSQDLASGRASYNEQFF.

This clone was observed once. The rearrangement uses TRBV30 and TRBJ2-1; D possibly corresponds to TRBD1 (5 bases). In germline, CDR1 is GTSNPN, CDR2 SVGIG (reference sequence). The CDR3 runs 12 residues. V was trimmed by 4 bases and J by 15 bases, leaving 19 bases between them. For the CDR3, the DNA is TGTGCCTGGAACGAGATAATGGGGCGTCCGTTCTTC. Encoded protein: CAWNEIMGRPFF.

V usage is TRBV27 and J usage is TRBJ2-7, with D possibly matching TRBD1 (6 bases). The V end lost 6 bases, the J end lost 1 base, and 16 bases lay between the germline ends. CDR3 length: 15 amino acids. CDR1 is MNHEY, CDR2 SMNVEV, per germline (reference sequence). The CDR3 DNA reads TGTGCCAGCAGCCAAGGGGGAGATGCGTCCTACGAGCAGTACTTC. Translated, it gives CASSQGGDASYEQYF.

The chain has TRBV19 and TRBJ1-4; D is uncertain. V gave up 3 bases and J gave up 8 bases, with 10 bases separating them. Looked up from germline, CDR1 is LNHDA and CDR2 is SQIVND (reference sequence). The CDR3 consists of 13 residues. The CDR3 DNA sequence: TGTGCCAGTAGTATGGCGGGTCGAGAAAAACTGTTTTTT. It yields the protein CASSMAGREKLFF.

The V and J genes are TRBV7-3 and TRBJ2-1, with a tentative D call TRBD2 (6 bases). Germline V gives CDR1 SGHTA, CDR2 FQGTGA. V dropped 1 base and J dropped 4 bases, with 11 bases sitting between them. There are 15 residues in the CDR3. The CDR3 nucleotides read TGTGCCAGCAGCTTAAGCCTAGCGAAGTACAATGAGCAGTTCTTC. It is translated as CASSLSLAKYNEQFF. Supplemented by reference TRBV7-3 and TRBJ2-1, the full variable domain reads GAGVSQTPSNKVTEKGKYVELRCDPISGHTALYWYRQSLGQGPEFLIYFQGTGAADDSGLPNDRFFAVRPEGSVSTLKIQRTERGDSAVYLCASSLSLAKYNEQFFGPGTRLTVL.

This sequence joins TRBV21-1 and TRBJ2-7; no check of the table's D call, TRBD2, against the DNA was made. TRBV21-1 is classified as a pseudogene. The CDR3 is 17 amino acids. In nucleotides, the CDR3 is TGTGCCAGCAGCAAGGGCAATAGCGGGAGGCGGCCCTACGAGCAGTACTTC. As protein: CASSKGNSGRRPYEQYF.

The chain combines TRBV2 with TRBJ2-1, with 7 nucleotides matching TRBD2. Germline trimming cut 7 bases from V and 5 bases from J; bases unmatched to any gene: 8. The V gene's germline CDR1 is SNHLY and CDR2 FYNNEI. This CDR3 contains 14 residues. The CDR3 loop reads CASKETSPHNEQFF. The DNA of the CDR3 is TGTGCCAGCAAGGAGACTAGCCCTCACAATGAGCAGTTCTTC.

As concerns this clone: This same CDR3 is encoded by further DNA sequences in the sample. The V gene is TRBV3-1 (or the pseudogene TRBV3-2), the J gene TRBJ2-7, with TRBD2 matching 7 bases. The CDR3 loop spans 13 amino acids. J lost 7 bases, V lost 0 bases, and 3 bases had no gene match. Germline V lookup: CDR1 LGHDT, CDR2 YNNKEL (reference sequence). CDR3 residues: CASSQDRAGEQYF. CDR3 in DNA: TGTGCCAGCAGCCAAGACCGAGCGGGAGAGCAGTACTTC.

This chain links TRBV5-4 with TRBJ2-4, with 16 bases matching TRBD2. The CDR3 is 19 amino acids. Germline assignment: CDR1 SGHNT and CDR2 YYREEE (reference sequence). Trimming removed 1 base from V and 2 bases from J; junction bases left unmatched: 6. The CDR3 loop reads CASSLTGLAGGPSKNIQYF. For the CDR3, the DNA is TGTGCCAGCAGCTTGACGGGACTAGCGGGAGGGCCGTCCAAAAACATTCAGTACTTC.

The chain is built from TRBV13 and TRBJ1-5, with D maybe TRBD1 (5 bases). The germline V gene has CDR1 PRHDT and CDR2 FYEKMQ (reference sequence). Deletions cut 4 bases from V and 9 bases from J, with 13 bases between. The CDR3 runs to 13 residues. The CDR3 loop reads CASSSGLGGPQHF. DNA of the CDR3: TGTGCCAGCAGCTCGGGACTAGGTGGGCCCCAGCATTTT.

The rearrangement links TRBV28 to TRBJ1-1, with a weak D call TRBD1 (5 bases). V was trimmed by 2 bases and J by 3 bases, leaving 10 bases between them. This CDR3 is 14 amino acids long. Germline V gives CDR1 MDHEN, CDR2 SYDVKM. The DNA of the CDR3 is TGTGCCAGCAGTTTACAGGGAGGGTACACTGAAGCTTTCTTT. This sequence encodes CASSLQGGYTEAFF.

This sequence joins TRBV24-1 and TRBJ2-5; TRBD1 might be the D (6 bases). Trimming removed 4 bases from V and 1 base from J, with 9 bases in between. CDR1 is KGHDR, CDR2 SFDVKD, per germline. The CDR3 is made up of 14 amino acids. The CDR3, as DNA: TGTGCCACCAGTGAGGGGACAATCCAAGAGACCCAGTACTTC. Its protein is CATSEGTIQETQYF.